These 26 T cell receptor beta chains were sequenced from one sample in a study of blood T cell repertoires in COVID-19. Profiled with immunoSEQ multiplex PCR; TCRdb holds only in-frame clones, not every one. The sample consists of about 69,000 clones, about four fifths of them appearing once. Sequencing was carried out using peripheral blood. All receptors derive from a man aged 45-60 years with COVID-19, enrolled during active disease.

The chain employs TRBV11-2 and TRBJ2-2; no firm D call. In germline, CDR1 is SGHAT, CDR2 FQNNGV. Trimming removed 5 bases from V and 8 bases from J, with 9 bases in between. This CDR3 region has 12 residues. As DNA, the CDR3 is TGTGCCAGCAGCCACACATCAGGGGAGCTGTTTTTT. Residues: CASSHTSGELFF.

This chain joins TRBV4-1 and TRBJ1-5, with D possibly TRBD1 on 5 matching bases. V gave up 3 bases and J gave up 4 bases, with 22 bases separating them. Germline V CDR1 and CDR2: MGHRA, YSYEKL. CDR3 length: 18 residues. CDR3 in amino acids: CASSHHRTSRPKNQPQHF. Written as DNA, the CDR3 is TGCGCCAGCAGCCACCATAGGACATCCCGACCAAAGAATCAGCCCCAGCATTTT.

The chain employs TRBV9 and TRBJ2-2, with 8 bases fitting TRBD2. V was clipped by 4 bases and J by 8 bases; unmatched bases: 7. The CDR3 sequence is 14 residues long. Germline V gene lookup returns CDR1 SGDLS and CDR2 YYNGEE. The DNA of the CDR3 is TGTGCCAGCAGCCCCCGGGGGGGTATTGGGGAGCTGTTTTTT. Its translation: CASSPRGGIGELFF.

The CDR3 DNA reads as TGCAGTGCTAGTCCTAGCGGGTTAGATGAGCAGTTCTTC. It is translated as CSASPSGLDEQFF. The rearrangement joins TRBV20-1 to TRBJ2-1, with 8 bases aligning to TRBD2. The CDR3 is 13 residues long. Trimming took 3 bases from V and 8 from J; bases not matched to a gene: 6. CDR1 is DFQATT, CDR2 SNEGSKA, per germline (reference sequence).

The sample holds many counts of this clone. The J gene is TRBJ2-3, the V gene TRBV6-6; unclear D gene. The germline CDR1 and CDR2 sequences are MNHNY and SVGAGI (reference sequence). This CDR3 region has 12 residues. Trimming pared 4 bases from V and 4 bases from J, leaving 6 bases between. CDR3 DNA: TGTGCCAGCAGTTCCCCGTCAGATACGCAGTATTTT. This translates into CASSSPSDTQYF.

The CDR3 sequence: CAWIDPGTRPYEQYF. As DNA, the CDR3 is TGTGCCTGGATCGATCCCGGGACTAGACCCTACGAGCAGTACTTC. V usage is TRBV30 and J usage is TRBJ2-7; 8 nucleotides align to TRBD2. CDR1 and CDR2 (germline): GTSNPN, SVGIG (reference sequence). V lost 4 bases and J lost 2; bases outside the gene matches: 10. CDR3 length: 15 residues.

The rearrangement links TRBV7-9 to TRBJ2-3; 7 bases map to TRBD2. V gave up 1 base and J gave up 0 bases; unmatched junction bases: 1. Germline-derived CDR1 and CDR2 are SEHNR and FQNEAQ (reference sequence). CDR3 size: 15 residues. The DNA of the CDR3 is TGTGCCAGCAGCTTAGACGGGGGGAGCACAGATACGCAGTATTTT. Its protein product is CASSLDGGSTDTQYF.

V usage is TRBV18 and J usage is TRBJ2-5, with TRBD2 identical over 7 bases. The CDR3 has 13 residues. The germline CDR1 and CDR2 sequences are KGHSH and LQKENI. V trimming: 6 bases; J trimming: 3 bases; junction bases outside the gene matches: 4. The CDR3 DNA reads as TGTGCCAGCTCCCCGGGGAGGGAAGAGACCCAGTACTTC. Translated, it gives CASSPGREETQYF.

The chain has TRBV4-3 and TRBJ1-5, with 7 bases lining up with TRBD1. V shed 0 bases and J 7 bases; nucleotides not matched to a gene: 12. From germline, CDR1 is LGHNA and CDR2 YSLEER. The CDR3 is 17 residues long. The CDR3 sequence: CASSQDYPRGQGQPQHF. CDR3 DNA: TGCGCCAGCAGCCAAGACTACCCAAGGGGGCAGGGCCAGCCCCAGCATTTT.

This clone was counted once. The chain recombines TRBV5-1 with TRBJ2-5; D possibly corresponds to TRBD2 (6 bases). V lost 4 bases and J lost 4, with 23 bases in between. The V gene's germline CDR1 is SGHRS and CDR2 YFSETQ. This CDR3 is built from 17 residues. Here the CDR3 DNA reads TGCGCCAGCAGCCCTACTCGGGAGACGACACCAATAGAGACCCAGTACTTC. Its translation is CASSPTRETTPIETQYF.

About this clone itself: In the same sample, other DNA sequences code for this CDR3. The chain has TRBV4-3 and TRBJ1-4; tentative D call: TRBD1 (6 bases). Per germline, CDR1 LGHNA and CDR2 YSLEER. Trimming cost V 0 bases and J 8 bases, with 10 bases left between them. The CDR3 covers 14 residues. The CDR3 coding sequence is TGCGCCAGCAGCCAAGACAGGGGAAGAGAAAAACTGTTTTTT. Protein sequence: CASSQDRGREKLFF.

In its sample, this clone was seen once. The genes are TRBV6-6 and TRBJ1-2; D is uncertain. Trimming removed 2 bases from V and 0 bases from J, with 7 bases in between. Germline CDR1 reads MNHNY; CDR2 reads SVGAGI (reference sequence). This CDR3 comprises 14 residues. The CDR3 spells CASSYPGSNYGYTF. DNA of the CDR3: TGTGCCAGCAGTTACCCGGGGTCTAACTATGGCTACACCTTC.

The rearrangement uses TRBV5-5 and TRBJ1-3; the match to TRBD1 covers 9 bases. CDR1 is SGHKS, CDR2 YYEKEE, per germline (reference sequence). The length of the CDR3 is 19 residues. V lost 3 bases and J lost 2; bases outside the gene matches: 15. CDR3 sequence (DNA): TGTGCCAGCAGCTCCCTCCGGGACAGGGAATTCATGGCTGGAAACACCATATATTTT. This translates into CASSSLRDREFMAGNTIYF.

This clone was recorded once. The V call is TRBV7-9, the J call TRBJ1-2, with D possibly matching TRBD1 (6 bases). Germline V gene sequence: CDR1 SEHNR, CDR2 FQNEAQ (reference sequence). CDR3 length: 16 residues. Trimming took 1 base from V and 8 from J, leaving 20 bases between them. CDR3 sequence (DNA): TGTGCCAGCAGCTTAGGGGTTTCAGGGGACGCCCGCGGCTACACCTTC. Amino acid sequence: CASSLGVSGDARGYTF.

The chain uses TRBV1 and TRBJ2-3; the D segment call TRBD2 is taken from the table without a DNA check. TRBV1 constitutes a pseudogene. CDR3 length: 18 amino acids. The CDR3 DNA is TGCACCAGCAGCCAAGCAGCGGGGGGATATTCGGACACAGATACGCAGTATTTT. Translating gives CTSSQAAGGYSDTDTQYF.

This clone was picked up one time. The chain links TRBV11-1 to TRBJ2-7; D gene unclear. The CDR3 has 15 residues. Germline V gives CDR1 SGHAT, CDR2 FQDESV (reference sequence). Trimming removed 5 bases from V and 5 bases from J, with 19 bases in between. The CDR3 is CASSDSPGLEHEQYF. Written as DNA, the CDR3 is TGTGCCAGCAGCGATTCTCCGGGTTTAGAACACGAGCAGTACTTC.

The chain links TRBV2 to TRBJ2-1; a possible D gene is TRBD1 (6 bases). From germline, CDR1 is SNHLY and CDR2 FYNNEI. CDR3 length: 14 residues. V was clipped by 2 bases and J by 6 bases, with 11 bases between them. The CDR3 is CASSEMGQINEQFF. The CDR3 DNA follows: TGTGCCAGCAGTGAAATGGGACAAATCAATGAGCAGTTCTTC.

The V gene is TRBV3-1 (or the pseudogene TRBV3-2), the J gene TRBJ2-6; D perhaps matches TRBD2 (6 bases). Looked up from germline, CDR1 is LGHDT and CDR2 is YNNKEL (reference sequence). V shed 1 base and J shed 0 bases, with 10 bases lying between them. The length of the CDR3 is 17 residues. The chain's CDR3 is CASSQAGLSSGANVLTF. As DNA, the CDR3 is TGTGCCAGCAGCCAAGCGGGACTGAGCTCTGGGGCCAACGTCCTGACTTTC.

The J gene is TRBJ1-5, the V gene TRBV18, with TRBD1 identical over 8 bases. J lost 7 bases, V lost 3 bases, and 5 bases had no gene match. The CDR3 contains 14 residues. Germline CDR1 reads KGHSH; CDR2 reads LQKENI. The CDR3 sequence: CASSPDREEQPQHF. The DNA for the CDR3 is TGTGCCAGCTCACCGGACAGGGAAGAACAGCCCCAGCATTTT. Looking up the rest from reference TRBV18 and TRBJ1-5 gives the full variable domain: NAGVMQNPRHLVRRRGQEARLRCSPMKGHSHVYWYRQLPEEGLKFMVYLQKENIIDESGMPKERFSAEFPKEGPSILRIQQVVRGDSAAYFCASSPDREEQPQHFGDGTRLSIL.

The sample holds one count of this clone. V and J are TRBV6-6 and TRBJ1-1, with D hard to call. The germline gives CDR1 MNHNY, CDR2 SVGAGI (reference sequence). The V gene lost 0 bases and the J gene lost 2 bases, with 10 bases spanning the gap. The CDR3 has 15 amino acids. The CDR3 nucleotides read TGTGCCAGCAGTTACTCGGGCGCGTCCAACACTGAAGCTTTCTTT. Its protein is CASSYSGASNTEAFF.

CDR3 DNA sequence: TGTGCCAGCAGCTCCCGACTCAGCGGGGGTGATGAGCAGTTCTTC. Encoded protein: CASSSRLSGGDEQFF. The V and J genes are TRBV7-3 and TRBJ2-1, with 8 bases that match TRBD2. This CDR3 has 15 residues. From germline, CDR1 is SGHTA and CDR2 FQGTGA. Trimming took 4 bases from V and 8 from J; bases not matched to a gene: 10.

This rearrangement joins TRBV5-1 to TRBJ2-1; TRBD1 aligns across 7 bases. The V gene's germline CDR1 is SGHRS and CDR2 YFSETQ. CDR3 length: 14 amino acids. Unmatched junction bases numbered 10, after V lost 3 bases and J lost 10 bases. The CDR3 nucleotides read TGCGCCAGCAGCTCGAGACAGGGTTCTAACGAGCAGTTCTTC. Translated, it gives CASSSRQGSNEQFF.

The gene calls are TRBV6-5 and TRBJ2-2, with no clear D. The CDR3 totals 14 residues. V was clipped by 7 bases and J by 6 bases, with 15 bases between them. The germline V gene has CDR1 MNHEY and CDR2 SVGAGI. CDR3 sequence (DNA): TGTGCCAGCACCCAAGAGGAATATGCCGGGGAGCTGTTTTTT. Protein sequence: CASTQEEYAGELFF.

The chain links TRBV18 to TRBJ2-1; D may be TRBD2 (6 bases). This CDR3 has 15 residues. CDR1 and CDR2 (germline): KGHSH, LQKENI. Trimming took 4 bases from V and 6 from J, leaving 16 bases between them. The CDR3, as DNA: TGTGCCAGCTCACTACGGGGGTTATCCAGCAATGAGCAGTTCTTC. Its protein is CASSLRGLSSNEQFF.

The J gene is TRBJ2-5, the V gene TRBV20-1, with D hard to call. The CDR3 contains 11 residues. Germline loops: CDR1 DFQATT, CDR2 SNEGSKA (reference sequence). Trimming took off 6 bases at V and 5 bases at J, with 10 bases between the two ends. This CDR3 is CSALSRETQYF. In DNA, the CDR3 is TGCAGTGCCCTTTCACGGGAGACCCAGTACTTC.

The genes are TRBV6-6 and TRBJ2-7; 8 nucleotides line up with TRBD1. The CDR3 length is 15 residues. V was clipped by 0 bases and J by 5 bases; unmatched bases: 6. Germline V lookup: CDR1 MNHNY, CDR2 SVGAGI (reference sequence). CDR3 sequence (DNA): TGTGCCAGCAGTTACTCAGGGCAGGGGGCGAACGAGCAGTACTTC. Protein sequence: CASSYSGQGANEQYF.